This is a list of T cell receptor beta chains from one sample in a study of blood T cell repertoires in COVID-19. Libraries were prepared by immunoSEQ multiplex PCR; TCRdb keeps only in-frame clonotypes and omits some of them. The table includes fewer than 350,000 clones, around four fifths detected once. The sample was peripheral blood. All receptors come from a woman aged 50 to 60 with active or convalescent COVID-19. CDR3s include the opening cysteine and the closing phenylalanine or tryptophan. A D gene is named only where the DNA matches it firmly. A clone size is listed for some rows: how often the clone was seen (once, few, many), or a class if it is expanded.

DNA	CDR3	size	D	J	V
TGTGCCAGTAACGTAGCGGGAGGCACTGAGCAGTTCTTC	CASNVAGGTEQFF	.	TRBD2	TRBJ2-1	TRBV19
TGTGCCAGCTCACCGACTGTCTCGAGGACTGAAGCTTTCTTT	CASSPTVSRTEAFF	.	.	TRBJ1-1	TRBV18
TGTGCCAGCAGCCAAGTCCAGGGCTACGAGCAGTACTTC	CASSQVQGYEQYF	.	.	TRBJ2-7	TRBV4-2
TGTGCCAGCAGTTTAACAGGGATTAACTATGGCTACACCTTC	CASSLTGINYGYTF	.	.	TRBJ1-2	TRBV28
TGTGCCAGCAGTTCCGGACAGAGCCTAAACACCGGGGAGCTGTTTTTT	CASSSGQSLNTGELFF	.	.	TRBJ2-2	TRBV6-5
TGTGCCAGCAGCCAATCTTGGGGAGGGGGAGCTTTCTTT	CASSQSWGGGAFF	.	.	TRBJ1-1	TRBV3-1/TRBV3-2
TGTGCCAGCAGCTTCAAATCCCGCACAGATACGCAGTATTTT	CASSFKSRTDTQYF	.	.	TRBJ2-3	TRBV5-5
TGTGCCAGCAGCCAAGCAGGGGGCGGACAGTACTTC	CASSQAGGGQYF	.	TRBD1	TRBJ2-7	TRBV4-2
TGCGCCACCGTGATTCCCAACAGGGATAAATTGAACACTGAAGCTTTCTTT	CATVIPNRDKLNTEAFF	.	.	TRBJ1-1	TRBV10-1
TGTGCCAGCAGTTTGGGGGGGTCGAAGGGCTACACCTTC	CASSLGGSKGYTF	.	.	TRBJ1-2	TRBV28
TGTGCCAGCAGCCCAAGGGCCCCGGGGGAAAAACTGTTTTTT	CASSPRAPGEKLFF	.	.	TRBJ1-4	TRBV7-9
TGTGCCAGCTTGGAGCCTTTGAACACTGAAGCTTTCTTT	CASLEPLNTEAFF	.	.	TRBJ1-1	TRBV25-1
TGTGCCAACACCGGACTAGCGGGCGGGGAGACCCAGTACTTC	CANTGLAGGETQYF	.	TRBD2	TRBJ2-5	TRBV18
TGTGCCAGCAGCCAATTTCGACAGGCCCACTTAAATGAAAAACTGTTTTTT	CASSQFRQAHLNEKLFF	.	.	TRBJ1-4	TRBV14
TGTGCCAGTGGTCGCGGGAGGGCCTTGGAGCAGTTCTTC	CASGRGRALEQFF	.	TRBD2	TRBJ2-1	TRBV19
TGTGCCAGTAGTATGGGGGGACGGATCTCCTACAATGAGCAGTTCTTC	CASSMGGRISYNEQFF	.	.	TRBJ2-1	TRBV19
TGTGCCAGCCCCCGGACCGCGGGATCGAACACCGGGGAGCTGTTTTTT	CASPRTAGSNTGELFF	.	.	TRBJ2-2	TRBV7-9
TGTGCCAGCAGTTTCTCGAGACAGGGAAGATCACCCCTCCACTTT	CASSFSRQGRSPLHF	.	TRBD1	TRBJ1-6	TRBV27
TGTGCCAGCAGCTCCGGGACAGTACCCTACGAGCAGTACTTC	CASSSGTVPYEQYF	.	TRBD1	TRBJ2-7	TRBV9
TGTGCCAGCAGCGCTAGGGGGCGTCAGCAGCCCCAGCATTTT	CASSARGRQQPQHF	.	TRBD1	TRBJ1-5	TRBV2
TGTGCCAGCAGCCAAGGTCTGGCGGGAGCTAACGAGCAGTACTTC	CASSQGLAGANEQYF	.	TRBD2	TRBJ2-7	TRBV4-2
TGCAGTGCTAGTGGGCGGATCTCCTACAATGAGCAGTTCTTC	CSASGRISYNEQFF	.	.	TRBJ2-1	TRBV20-1
TGTGCCTGGAGTGTAGCTGGGAGCACTGAAGCTTTCTTT	CAWSVAGSTEAFF	.	.	TRBJ1-1	TRBV30
TGCAGTGCTAGTCGGCAGGGTGAAGGCTACACCTTC	CSASRQGEGYTF	.	.	TRBJ1-2	TRBV20-1
TGTGCCAGCAGCCAAGAGTTTCTCCAGCGGGAGGGCCGATACGAGCAGTACTTC	CASSQEFLQREGRYEQYF	.	TRBD2	TRBJ2-7	TRBV4-2
TGTGCCAGCAGCCCTAGTATGATCTACGAGCAGTACTTC	CASSPSMIYEQYF	.	.	TRBJ2-7	TRBV2
TGTGCCAGCAGCGAAGACAGTTTTTCAGCAAATGAGCAGTTCTTC	CASSEDSFSANEQFF	.	.	TRBJ2-1	TRBV9
TGTGCCACCAGGAGAGACAGGGATAATGAAAAACTGTTTTTT	CATRRDRDNEKLFF	.	TRBD1	TRBJ1-4	TRBV24-1
TGTGCCAGCAGTTTGGGGGGGGCCGGGGGCTATGGCTACACCTTC	CASSLGGAGGYGYTF	once	.	TRBJ1-2	TRBV27
TGTGCCAGCAGTCCTTCGGAGGCCGGGGAGCTGTTTTTT	CASSPSEAGELFF	.	.	TRBJ2-2	TRBV12-3/TRBV12-4
TGTGCCAGCGGTACAAATCTGGAAGCTTTCTTT	CASGTNLEAFF	once	.	TRBJ1-1	TRBV12-3/TRBV12-4
TGTGCCAGCAGCTGGACAGGGTCTGGAAACACCATATATTTT	CASSWTGSGNTIYF	few	TRBD1	TRBJ1-3	TRBV5-5
TGTGCCAGTAGTACCCCCGGAAGGGGCGCGGTCGGGGAGCTGTTTTTT	CASSTPGRGAVGELFF	.	.	TRBJ2-2	TRBV19
TGTGCCAGCAGTGCGAGCACAGATACGCAGTATTTT	CASSASTDTQYF	.	.	TRBJ2-3	TRBV28
TGTGCCAGCAGCCCGTCAGAGAGCAGGTTCAACACTGAAGCTTTCTTT	CASSPSESRFNTEAFF	few	.	TRBJ1-1	TRBV3-1/TRBV3-2
TGTGCCAGCAGCTTAGTAGGATGGGGCGCGGATGGCTACACCTTC	CASSLVGWGADGYTF	.	.	TRBJ1-2	TRBV11-2
TGCGCCAGCAGCTTGCCCGGGACAGGGGCGCGGGCTTTCTTT	CASSLPGTGARAFF	.	TRBD1	TRBJ1-1	TRBV5-1
TGTGCCAGCAGCCGACTCGGGACAGGGGTCTTGAACACCGGGGAGCTGTTTTTT	CASSRLGTGVLNTGELFF	.	TRBD1	TRBJ2-2	TRBV7-7
TGTGCCAGCAGTCCTCAAGCCAACTATGGCTACACCTTC	CASSPQANYGYTF	.	.	TRBJ1-2	TRBV6-5
TGCAGTGCGAGTCCGGCTAGCGGGAGGTGGGAGCAGTACTTC	CSASPASGRWEQYF	.	TRBD2	TRBJ2-7	TRBV20-1
TGTGCCAGCAGCGACGACAGAACTGCTTACACCTTC	CASSDDRTAYTF	.	.	TRBJ1-2	TRBV7-9
TGTGCCAGCAGCCAAGATCGGAGCGGCTACACCTTC	CASSQDRSGYTF	.	.	TRBJ1-2	TRBV3-1/TRBV3-2
TGCAGCGTTGAGGGCGGACAGGGGAGTGCCTTCTCCTACAATGAGCAGTTCTTC	CSVEGGQGSAFSYNEQFF	.	TRBD1	TRBJ2-1	TRBV29-1
TGTGCCAGTAGTATGGCAGGGCGAAATCAGCCCCAGCATTTT	CASSMAGRNQPQHF	.	.	TRBJ1-5	TRBV19
TGTGCCAGCTCACCTTCGACAGGGGTCAATTCACCCCTCCACTTT	CASSPSTGVNSPLHF	once	TRBD1	TRBJ1-6	TRBV18
TGTGCCAGTAGCCGGACAGGGGGCGACGCCAGGGAGCAGTTCTTC	CASSRTGGDAREQFF	.	TRBD1	TRBJ2-1	TRBV19
TGTGCCAGCAGCCTTGGGCCCCACCCCTCCCCAGATACGCAGTATTTT	CASSLGPHPSPDTQYF	.	.	TRBJ2-3	TRBV3-1/TRBV3-2
TGTGCCAGCAGCCAAGCTCCAGGGGTTATAACCGGGGAGCTGTTTTTT	CASSQAPGVITGELFF	.	.	TRBJ2-2	TRBV3-1/TRBV3-2
TGTGCCAGTAGTTCCTTCAGGGAACTCACTGAAGCTTTCTTT	CASSSFRELTEAFF	.	.	TRBJ1-1	TRBV19
TGTGCCAGCAGCTTAACAGGGCCCCCCAAAAACATTCAGTACTTC	CASSLTGPPKNIQYF	.	.	TRBJ2-4	TRBV11-2
TGTGCCAGCTCACCCGGACAGACTGAGGGCTACACCTTC	CASSPGQTEGYTF	.	.	TRBJ1-2	TRBV18
TGTGCCAGCAGCTTAACAGGGGGAAGCACAGATACGCAGTATTTT	CASSLTGGSTDTQYF	.	TRBD1	TRBJ2-3	TRBV5-6
TGTGCCAGCGAGATAGCGGGAGGGCGTAACGGGGAGCTGTTTTTT	CASEIAGGRNGELFF	.	TRBD2	TRBJ2-2	TRBV28
TGTGCCAGCAGCGATGGGCGGGGGGCCACCACAGATACGCAGTATTTT	CASSDGRGATTDTQYF	.	TRBD2	TRBJ2-3	TRBV11-3
TGTGCCAGCAGTCCAGGACTAGCGGCCCCCTACGAGCAGTACTTC	CASSPGLAAPYEQYF	.	TRBD2	TRBJ2-7	TRBV27